A single sample gave rise to the 15 T cell receptor beta chains below, sequenced in a study of cytomegalovirus exposure and HLA in healthy donors. The table came from immunoSEQ multiplex PCR; TCRdb's copy has only in-frame clones and leaves some out. Among 150,000 to 200,000 clones, about 80% were seen once, and the ten largest hold more than 6.5%. The sequencing input was PBMCs. Receptors were obtained from a man younger than 35 in good health and CMV-seropositive.

The genes are TRBV10-3 and TRBJ2-3, with TRBD2 identical over 15 bases. The V segment lost 10 bases and the J segment 4 bases; nucleotides outside the gene matches: 3. The CDR3 is made up of 14 amino acids. Germline V gene data show CDR1 as ENHRY and CDR2 as SYGVKD. The CDR3 DNA follows: TGTGCCACAGGACTAGCGGGAGGGGCAGATACGCAGTATTTT. It yields the protein CATGLAGGADTQYF.

In DNA, the CDR3 is TGTGCCAGCAGCTCCACAGGGTGGGGGAGCTCTGGGGCCAACGTCCTGACTTTC. This encodes CASSSTGWGSSGANVLTF. The genes are TRBV13 and TRBJ2-6, with TRBD1 as a possible D gene (6 bases). The CDR3 covers 18 residues. Per germline, CDR1 PRHDT and CDR2 FYEKMQ (reference sequence). Trimming took 4 bases from V and 0 from J, leaving 16 bases between them. Full variable domain (remainder filled in from reference TRBV13 and TRBJ2-6): AAGVIQSPRHLIKEKRETATLKCYPIPRHDTVYWYQQGPGQDPQFLISFYEKMQSDKGSIPDRFSAQQFSDYHSELNMSSLELGDSALYFCASSSTGWGSSGANVLTFGAGSRLTVL.

The gene calls are TRBV6-6 and TRBJ2-2; D gene ambiguous. V was shortened by 7 bases and J by 2 bases, with 11 bases between the two germline ends. The CDR3 covers 14 residues. The germline gives CDR1 MNHNY, CDR2 SVGAGI (reference sequence). DNA for the CDR3: TGTGCCAGCACCCTTTATGTTAACACCGGGGAGCTGTTTTTT. Its protein product is CASTLYVNTGELFF.

This chain joins TRBV19 and TRBJ1-1, with 9 bases aligning to TRBD1. Germline loops: CDR1 LNHDA, CDR2 SQIVND (reference sequence). With 4 bases clipped from V and 4 bases from J, the junction kept 13 bases outside the gene matches. CDR3 length: 17 amino acids. The CDR3 DNA reads TGTGCCAGTAGTAACGACAGGGGGGGACGTTTAGGCACTGAAGCTTTCTTT. Translation: CASSNDRGGRLGTEAFF. Together with reference TRBV19 and TRBJ1-1, the CDR3 gives the full variable domain: DGGITQSPKYLFRKEGQNVTLSCEQNLNHDAMYWYRQDPGQGLRLIYYSQIVNDFQKGDIAEGYSVSREKKESFPLTVTSAQKNPTAFYLCASSNDRGGRLGTEAFFGQGTRLTVV.

The CDR3 spells CASSLRQGNEQFF. The DNA for the CDR3 is TGTGCCAGCAGCTTAAGACAGGGCAATGAGCAGTTCTTC. The rearrangement joins TRBV7-2 to TRBJ2-1; 7 bases agree with TRBD1. Per the germline V gene, CDR1 is SGHTA and CDR2 is FQGNSA. The CDR3 has 13 residues. Losses at the gene ends were 2 bases for V and 6 bases for J; bases not matched to a gene: 1.

V is TRBV4-3 and J is TRBJ2-7; 9 nucleotides align to TRBD1. V trimming: 0 bases; J trimming: 3 bases; junction bases outside the gene matches: 3. The CDR3 is 15 amino acids. CDR1 LGHNA and CDR2 YSLEER come from the germline V gene. The CDR3: CASSQDGTGNYEQYF. The CDR3 DNA reads as TGCGCCAGCAGCCAAGACGGGACAGGGAACTACGAGCAGTACTTC.

V is TRBV5-6 and J is TRBJ2-1; D perhaps matches TRBD1 (5 bases). CDR3 length: 12 residues. The germline V gene encodes CDR1 SGHDT and CDR2 YYEEEE. Deletions cut 4 bases from V and 10 bases from J, with 12 bases between. CDR3 loop: CASSPLGHEQFF. For the CDR3, the DNA is TGTGCCAGCAGCCCGCTGGGGCACGAGCAGTTCTTC.

The genes are TRBV6-6 and TRBJ2-1, with 11 bases that match TRBD2. J gave up 10 bases and V 5 bases, and 13 bases lay outside the gene matches. This CDR3 is 16 amino acids long. Germline V CDR1 and CDR2: MNHNY, SVGAGI (reference sequence). The CDR3 bases are TGTGCCAGCAGTACCTCTAGCGGGAGGCTACAGGGGGAGCAGTTCTTC. Translation: CASSTSSGRLQGEQFF.

The rearrangement links TRBV7-2 to TRBJ1-2, with D possibly matching TRBD1 (5 bases). The CDR3 is made up of 13 amino acids. Looked up from germline, CDR1 is SGHTA and CDR2 is FQGNSA. With 5 bases removed from V and 4 bases from J, the gap between germline ends came to 11 bases. CDR3 in amino acids: CASSEGTPYGYTF. The CDR3 coding sequence is TGTGCCAGCAGCGAGGGGACTCCCTATGGCTACACCTTC.

The rearrangement uses TRBV5-6 and TRBJ1-1, with 7 nucleotides matching TRBD1. This CDR3 has 17 residues. Trimming at V came to 6 bases and at J to 0 bases, leaving 14 bases not matched to a gene. Germline CDR1 and CDR2: SGHDT and YYEEEE. The chain's CDR3 is CASTYQYRGGMNTEAFF. CDR3 DNA: TGTGCCAGCACTTATCAGTACAGGGGCGGGATGAACACTGAAGCTTTCTTT.

The rearrangement joins TRBV28 to TRBJ2-1, with 10 bases fitting TRBD2. The CDR3 sequence is 16 residues long. Unmatched junction bases numbered 11, after V lost 6 bases and J lost 6 bases. Germline V gives CDR1 MDHEN, CDR2 SYDVKM. The CDR3 DNA follows: TGTGCCAGCAGATCCTCACGAGCGGGAGGGTTCAATGAGCAGTTCTTC. Translation: CASRSSRAGGFNEQFF.

This chain uses TRBV27 with TRBJ2-1; possible D gene TRBD2, 5 bases. The CDR3 has 15 amino acids. The germline CDR1 and CDR2 sequences are MNHEY and SMNVEV (reference sequence). Trimming took 5 bases from V and 8 from J, leaving 19 bases between them. CDR3 bases: TGTGCCAGCAGTCCCGTCGGTTCGAGGGAAGATGAGCAGTTCTTC. Translation gives CASSPVGSREDEQFF.

J is TRBJ1-3 and V is TRBV19, with D possibly being TRBD1 (5 bases). Trimming removed 11 bases at V and 3 bases at J, with 23 bases between. The CDR3 has 16 amino acids. The germline V gene has CDR1 LNHDA and CDR2 SQIVND (reference sequence). CDR3 nucleotides: TGTGCCGGCTCCCACAAAGGGCTAGGGGATGGAAACACCATATATTTT. Translated, it gives CAGSHKGLGDGNTIYF.

The CDR3 region has the DNA TGTGCCAGCAGCTTGTCCGGCACAGATACGCAGTATTTT. This encodes CASSLSGTDTQYF. The rearrangement joins TRBV5-4 to TRBJ2-3; no reliable D call. In germline, CDR1 is SGHNT, CDR2 YYREEE (reference sequence). The CDR3 spans 13 residues. V lost 1 base and J lost 1, with 4 bases in between.

This clone was counted a few times. The chain is built from TRBV10-1 and TRBJ2-1; TRBD2 is a possible D gene (6 bases). V shed 1 base and J shed 1 base, with 14 bases lying between them. This CDR3 has 17 amino acids. CDR1 is WNHNN, CDR2 SYGVQD, per germline (reference sequence). CDR3 nucleotide sequence: TGCGCCAGCAGTGAGTTCTCACCTCTAGCGTCCTACAATGAGCAGTTCTTC. Translated, it gives CASSEFSPLASYNEQFF.